The 11 T cell receptor beta chains presented below share a single source sample, sequenced in a study of blood T cell repertoires in COVID-19. Generated by immunoSEQ multiplex PCR, the TCRdb table keeps only in-frame clones and is missing some. This sample has around 91,000 clones; 79% occur once, and the top ten carry 15% to 20%. The source material was peripheral blood. The receptor set was obtained from a woman over 75 with active or convalescent COVID-19.

The chain joins TRBV5-1 to TRBJ2-3, with D possibly TRBD1 on 5 matching bases. The CDR3 is 15 amino acids. V lost 0 bases, J lost 1 base, and 9 bases lay in between. Germline CDR1 reads SGHRS; CDR2 reads YFSETQ. The CDR3 DNA sequence: TGCGCCAGCAGCTTGGGACAGTGGGGCACAGATACGCAGTATTTT. It specifies CASSLGQWGTDTQYF.

V and J are TRBV7-9 and TRBJ2-5; 8 bases line up with TRBD2. Germline V lookup: CDR1 SEHNR, CDR2 FQNEAQ (reference sequence). Trimming cost V 5 bases and J 2 bases; bases outside gene matches: 13. The CDR3 contains 17 residues. DNA for the CDR3: TGTGCCAGCAGCCCAAATTTAGCGGGACCCCGGCAAGAGACCCAGTACTTC. This encodes CASSPNLAGPRQETQYF.

This clone is a singleton in its sample. V and J are TRBV29-1 and TRBJ2-1; tentative D call: TRBD1 (6 bases). Trimming stripped 8 bases from V and 0 bases from J, with 14 bases between. Looked up from germline, CDR1 is SQVTM and CDR2 is ANQGSEA. The CDR3 loop spans 14 amino acids. The CDR3 region has the DNA TGCAGCATAGACAGGCCCAGCTCCTACAATGAGCAGTTCTTC. Amino acids: CSIDRPSSYNEQFF.

There are a few counts of this clone. V usage is TRBV15 and J usage is TRBJ2-1; 7 bases agree with TRBD2. With V trimmed by 1 base and J by 0 bases, 3 bases remained unmatched. The CDR3 extends over 16 amino acids. Germline assignment: CDR1 LNHNV and CDR2 YYDKDF (reference sequence). The CDR3 sequence: CATSRAAGSSYNEQFF. The CDR3 nucleotides are TGTGCCACCAGCAGAGCAGCGGGGAGCTCCTACAATGAGCAGTTCTTC.

The rearrangement links TRBV20-1 to TRBJ1-6; possibly TRBD1 for D (5 bases). CDR1 and CDR2 from the germline V gene are DFQATT and SNEGSKA (reference sequence). Trimming pared 6 bases from V and 14 bases from J, leaving 14 bases between. The CDR3 has 11 amino acids. CDR3 sequence (DNA): TGCAGTGCGTTTTGGGGCGAAACCCTCCACTTT. Its protein product is CSAFWGETLHF.

V is TRBV7-9 and J is TRBJ1-5, with D tentatively TRBD1 (5 bases). CDR3 length: 19 residues. Per the germline V gene, CDR1 is SEHNR and CDR2 is FQNEAQ (reference sequence). Trimming took off 1 base at V and 1 base at J, with 20 bases between the two ends. CDR3 DNA sequence: TGTGCCAGCAGCTTAGTTGGCAGGGTAAGTCGTTACAGCAATCAGCCCCAGCATTTT. Its protein product is CASSLVGRVSRYSNQPQHF.

The chain links TRBV18 to TRBJ1-4, with TRBD1 as a possible D gene (5 bases). The CDR3 is 14 amino acids. The ends were cut back, 2 bases at V and 8 bases at J, with 12 bases in the middle. Germline V CDR1 and CDR2: KGHSH, LQKENI. CDR3 nucleotide sequence: TGTGCCAGCTCACCATCCAGGGTTGGGGAAAAACTGTTTTTT. Translated: CASSPSRVGEKLFF.

The chain uses TRBV7-8 and TRBJ1-3; D remains ambiguous. Per germline, CDR1 SGHVS and CDR2 FQNEAQ. This CDR3 is 15 amino acids long. V was pared by 0 bases and J by 0 bases, with 6 bases between. The CDR3 loop is CASSLAEFSGNTIYF. In nucleotides, the CDR3 is TGTGCCAGCAGCTTAGCGGAGTTCTCTGGAAACACCATATATTTT.

This clone occurred a few times. The genes are TRBV19 and TRBJ2-3, with TRBD1 identical over 9 bases. The CDR3 is 15 residues long. Per the germline V gene, CDR1 is LNHDA and CDR2 is SQIVND (reference sequence). Unmatched junction bases numbered 8, after V lost 8 bases and J lost 2 bases. The CDR3 DNA reads as TGTGCCAGTTCCGACAGGGGGTTTAACACAGATACGCAGTATTTT. Its translation: CASSDRGFNTDTQYF.

With regard to this clone: The junction and the germline gene differ at one end; a read error may be behind it. V usage is TRBV5-1 and J usage is TRBJ2-1; possibly TRBD2 for D (5 bases). From germline, CDR1 is SGHRS and CDR2 YFSETQ. The CDR3 has 14 amino acids. CDR3 DNA sequence: TGTGCCAGCAGCTTGAAACTAGGGAGTAATGAGCAGTTCTTC. Its protein product is CASSLKLGSNEQFF.

Regarding this clone: One end of the junction is discordant with germline, which a read error may explain. The chain employs TRBV5-1 and TRBJ2-3; D possibly corresponds to TRBD2 (7 bases). Germline V gives CDR1 SGHRS, CDR2 YFSETQ. This CDR3 has 16 amino acids. This CDR3 reads CASSLGGLASTDTQYF. The CDR3 region has the DNA TGTGCCAGCAGCTTGGGGGGGCTAGCTAGCACAGATACGCAGTATTTT.